The entry below describes one TCR beta chain. Its antigen is undetermined. The sample belongs to a study of OX40 agonist ivuxolimab in advanced cancers. At the level of the study: A diagnosis of hepatocellular carcinoma, melanoma, renal cell or head and neck cancer was present in dose-escalation patients.

The method was immunoSEQ multiplex PCR; TCRdb's version includes in-frame clones alone and lacks a portion of them. This sample has 30,000 to 40,000 clones; about 74% occur once, and the top ten carry around 13%. Study results and caveats: CD8+ T cells averaged more expanded clones than CD4+.

Trimming took 0 bases from V and 5 from J; bases not matched to a gene: 4. Germline assignment: CDR1 SGDLS and CDR2 YYNGEE. This CDR3 has 14 amino acids. Patients were excluded for autoimmune disease history or systemic immunosuppression. V gene TRBV9 combines with J gene TRBJ2-7; 8 bases line up with TRBD2. The sequence was obtained from an adult with an advanced solid tumor such as melanoma, head and neck, liver or kidney cancer. The sample here was CD4+ or CD8+ T cells sorted from blood, taken in a trial of the OX40 agonist ivuxolimab. CDR3 nucleotide sequence: TGTGCCAGCAGCGTAGTGGGAGCGGGAGACGAGCAGTACTTC. Its translation: CASSVVGAGDEQYF.